This TCR beta chain was retrieved from a study of T-cell reconstitution after alpha-beta-depleted transplantation in children. Unique molecular identifiers featured in how the TCRbeta library was prepared. TCRdb re-called the PCR reads with MiXCR, one entry per CDR3 protein. This table holds 350,000 to 450,000 distinct CDR3 sequences, about 20% found once. The CDR3 sequence is 15 residues long. Losses at the gene ends were 6 bases for V and 2 bases for J; bases not matched to a gene: 10. The germline gives CDR1 MDHEN, CDR2 SYDVKM. The sequences come from PBMCs from the stem cell graft donor, collected from the stem cell graft. The gene calls are TRBV28 and TRBJ2-7, with 7 bases aligning to TRBD2. The clonotype originates from a human donor who donated a stem cell graft to a child with acute myeloid leukemia. CDR3 residues: CASRTIGGRAYEQYF. The DNA of the CDR3 is TGTGCCAGCAGAACTATTGGGGGGAGGGCCTACGAGCAGTACTTC.